This TCR beta chain was sequenced during a study of naive and memory T cell subsets. Germline V gene lookup returns CDR1 SGDLS and CDR2 YYNGEE. The CDR3 covers 14 residues. V lost 4 bases and J 7 bases, leaving 18 bases between the germline ends. The beta constant-region primer was an equimolar mix of two oligonucleotides covering TRBC1 and TRBC2. Four rounds of PCR amplified the ligated cDNA using nested alpha and beta constant-region primers plus SP2. TCRdb re-called the UMI-ligation and nested PCR reads through MiXCR, storing one row per CDR3 protein. Here the sample spans 100,000 to 150,000 distinct CDR3 sequences, around 35% being singletons. This clonotype was observed a few times.

This TCR came from a human donor in good health. The specimen sequenced was central memory CD4+ T cells from blood. The chain joins TRBV9 to TRBJ2-7, with D perhaps TRBD2 (6 bases). CDR3: CASSPDSGLWEQYF. The CDR3 DNA follows: TGTGCCAGCAGCCCGGATAGCGGACTATGGGAGCAGTACTTC.